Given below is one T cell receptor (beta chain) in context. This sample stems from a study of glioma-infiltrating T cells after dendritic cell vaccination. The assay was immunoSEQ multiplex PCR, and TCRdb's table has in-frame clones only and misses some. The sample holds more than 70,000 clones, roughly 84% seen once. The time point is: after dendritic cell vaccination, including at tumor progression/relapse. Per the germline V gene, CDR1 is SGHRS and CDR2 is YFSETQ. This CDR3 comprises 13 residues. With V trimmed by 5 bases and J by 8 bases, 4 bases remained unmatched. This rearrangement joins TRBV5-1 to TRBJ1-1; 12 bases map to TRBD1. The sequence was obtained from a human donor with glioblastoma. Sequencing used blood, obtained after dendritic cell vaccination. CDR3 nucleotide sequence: TGCGCCAGCAGGCAGGGACAGGGGGCGGAAGCTTTCTTT. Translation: CASRQGQGAEAFF.